This T cell receptor (beta chain) derives from a study of cytomegalovirus exposure and HLA in healthy donors. Across the study: The approximately 120 million unique TCR beta sequences, from 150 million to 200 million T cells, were found by an earlier analysis.

A multiplex PCR was run with 60 Vbeta primers and 13 Jbeta primers. TCRdb's table, derived via immunoSEQ multiplex PCR, lists solely in-frame clones and lacks some. Recorded here are about 46,000 clones; the top ten clones represent more than 0.9%. About this clone itself: Its specificity is not known.

Points from the study as a whole: The authors reported that TCR beta sequences could predict HLA-A and HLA-B alleles. These predictions were accurate for most subjects in the first cohort.

This CDR3 has 17 residues. Germline CDR1 is MNHEY and CDR2 is SMNVEV (reference sequence). J lost 6 bases, V lost 2 bases, and 10 bases had no gene match. Unrecorded immune exposures were likely, despite nominal health at sampling. V and J are TRBV27 and TRBJ2-1; 10 bases line up with TRBD2. Material: PBMCs. This TCR was sampled from a woman between 40 and 55 years old in good health and CMV-seronegative. The CDR3 spells CASSLKLAGAVANEQFF. Here the CDR3 DNA reads TGTGCCAGCAGTTTAAAGCTAGCGGGAGCGGTGGCCAATGAGCAGTTCTTC.